The 4 T cell receptor beta chains below all came from one sample that was sequenced in a study of blood T cells in healthy people across ages. With a J-beta primer mix and a sample-barcoded 5' primer, a second PCR ran about 7 to 12 cycles. TCRdb processed the 5' RACE reads anew with MiXCR; each CDR3 protein has one entry. The sample has some 1.5 million distinct CDR3 sequences, approximately 28% seen once. Sequencing was carried out using blood. The receptor source for this set is a woman aged 25-40 years in good health.

There are a few counts of this clonotype. The V call is TRBV10-3, the J call TRBJ2-7; D remains ambiguous. Germline V gives CDR1 ENHRY, CDR2 SYGVKD. There are 14 residues in the CDR3. V was shortened by 4 bases and J by 3 bases, with 13 bases between the two germline ends. The DNA of the CDR3 is TGTGCCATCAGTGGGGCCCTGGGCGGCTACGAGCAGTACTTC. It specifies CAISGALGGYEQYF.

Comments on this clonotype: One end of the junction varies from germline; a read error may be responsible. The chain employs TRBV7-2 and TRBJ2-7, with D possibly TRBD2 on 6 matching bases. The CDR3 length is 16 residues. Germline V gene sequence: CDR1 SGHTA, CDR2 FQGNSA. CDR3 sequence reads: CASSLAISGKAYEQYF. For the CDR3, the DNA is TGTGCCAGCAGCCTAGCGATTAGCGGTAAAGCCTACGAGCAGTACTTC.

This clonotype was recorded a few times. The CDR3 region has the DNA TGTGCCAGCAGTCCGCCCATACGGGTAGCGGGGTCATGGAATGAGCAGTTCTTC. This codes for CASSPPIRVAGSWNEQFF. The chain links TRBV28 to TRBJ2-1, with TRBD2 identical over 8 bases. The trim removed 5 bases at V and 7 bases at J, leaving 19 bases unmatched. Germline loops: CDR1 MDHEN, CDR2 SYDVKM. This CDR3 spans 18 amino acids.

The chain joins TRBV5-1 to TRBJ1-2; D not certain. Trimming took 3 bases from V and 8 from J, leaving 14 bases between them. The CDR3 runs to 13 residues. Germline CDR1 is SGHRS and CDR2 is YFSETQ. The CDR3 loop reads CASSSDGLLGYTF. CDR3 DNA: TGCGCCAGCAGCTCGGACGGACTCTTGGGCTACACCTTC.